The 22 T cell receptor beta chains below all came from one sample that was sequenced in a study of blood T cell repertoires in COVID-19. Assay used: immunoSEQ multiplex PCR; TCRdb lists only in-frame clones, some missing. The sample lists roughly 120,000 clones, 65% to 80% occurring once. The source material was peripheral blood. These receptors were obtained from a man in his sixties or seventies with acute or convalescent COVID-19.

V and J are TRBV2 and TRBJ2-7; D may be TRBD1 or TRBD2 (5 bases each). CDR3 size: 15 residues. CDR1 and CDR2 from the germline V gene are SNHLY and FYNNEI. V was cut by 7 bases and J by 3 bases, with 19 bases left in between. This chain's CDR3 is CASTEGPLRLYEQYF. In DNA, the CDR3 is TGTGCCAGCACTGAGGGGCCACTAAGACTCTACGAGCAGTACTTC.

The CDR3 loop reads CASSPGTASSYNEQFF. DNA for the CDR3: TGTGCCAGCAGCCCCGGGACAGCGAGCTCCTACAATGAGCAGTTCTTC. The gene calls are TRBV13 and TRBJ2-1; TRBD1 matches at 7 bases. After removal of 5 bases from V and 0 bases from J, the junction contained 7 bases not matched to a gene. This CDR3 region has 16 residues. Germline CDR1 and CDR2: PRHDT and FYEKMQ (reference sequence).

The chain employs TRBV2 and TRBJ1-3, with 8 positions matching TRBD1. Germline CDR1 is SNHLY and CDR2 is FYNNEI. After removal of 5 bases from V and 2 bases from J, the junction contained 5 bases not matched to a gene. There are 15 residues in the CDR3. For the CDR3, the DNA is TGTGCCAGCAGTCCCGACAGGGGCCCTGGAAACACCATATATTTT. It specifies CASSPDRGPGNTIYF.

The chain carries TRBV7-9 and TRBJ2-3; 7 bases fit TRBD1. In germline, CDR1 is SEHNR, CDR2 FQNEAQ (reference sequence). This CDR3 spans 14 amino acids. J lost 5 bases, V lost 5 bases, and 7 bases had no gene match. CDR3 loop: CASSPGTAGDTQYF. The CDR3 DNA follows: TGTGCCAGCAGCCCCGGGACAGCCGGAGATACGCAGTATTTT.

This sequence joins TRBV20-1 and TRBJ2-5, with a tentative D call TRBD2 (6 bases). Trimming took 3 bases from V and 5 from J, leaving 13 bases between them. The CDR3 spans 13 residues. Germline V gives CDR1 DFQATT, CDR2 SNEGSKA (reference sequence). Here the CDR3 reads CSASLPGRETQYF. CDR3 bases: TGCAGTGCTAGTTTGCCGGGGAGGGAGACCCAGTACTTC.

The chain combines TRBV4-1 with TRBJ2-2; D possibly corresponds to TRBD2 (6 bases). CDR1 is MGHRA, CDR2 YSYEKL, per germline. Between the trimmed V and J ends, which lost 0 bases and 0 bases, there was a span of 17 bases. The CDR3 sequence is 19 residues long. This CDR3 is CASSQDRPASATNTGELFF. CDR3 in DNA: TGCGCCAGCAGCCAAGATCGCCCCGCTAGCGCAACGAACACCGGGGAGCTGTTTTTT.

The V gene is TRBV5-1, the J gene TRBJ2-3; 15 bases line up with TRBD2. Germline lookup yields CDR1 SGHRS and CDR2 YFSETQ. CDR3 length: 18 residues. With 0 bases clipped from V and 9 bases from J, the junction kept 11 bases outside the gene matches. In DNA form, the CDR3 reads TGCGCCAGCAGCTTGGACCTGGGGACTAGCGGGAGGAAGGGGACGCAGTATTTT. Protein sequence: CASSLDLGTSGRKGTQYF.

The chain couples TRBV28 to TRBJ2-7; 8 bases line up with TRBD2. The V gene end was trimmed by 5 bases and the J gene end by 6 bases; junction bases not matched to a gene: 12. The CDR3 contains 15 residues. Germline values: CDR1 MDHEN, CDR2 SYDVKM. CDR3 in DNA: TGTGCCAGCAGTCCGGCAGCGGGAGAAAGGGTCGAGCAGTACTTC. Translated: CASSPAAGERVEQYF.

The rearrangement joins TRBV14 to TRBJ2-7, with a possible D match to TRBD2 (6 bases). CDR3 length: 17 residues. V lost 1 base and J 9 bases, leaving 25 bases between the germline ends. Germline CDR1 SGHDN, CDR2 FVKESK. As DNA, the CDR3 is TGTGCCAGCAGCCAAGGAGTGGGCCGGACTACCTACGACGTGCAGTACTTC. Residues: CASSQGVGRTTYDVQYF.

The V call is TRBV5-6, the J call TRBJ2-2, with 9 bases aligning to TRBD2. The CDR3 runs 17 residues. V trimming: 6 bases; J trimming: 7 bases; junction bases outside the gene matches: 16. The germline V gene encodes CDR1 SGHDT and CDR2 YYEEEE. The CDR3 loop reads CASTSWGERGAYGELFF. CDR3 DNA sequence: TGTGCCAGCACCTCATGGGGCGAGCGGGGGGCTTACGGGGAGCTGTTTTTT.

The rearrangement joins TRBV5-1 to TRBJ2-3, with 9 bases that match TRBD2. The CDR3 is 19 amino acids. The J segment lost 1 base and the V segment lost 0 bases, leaving 12 bases of the junction unmatched. The V gene's germline CDR1 is SGHRS and CDR2 YFSETQ. The CDR3 sequence: CASSLARGREGLGTDTQYF. CDR3 DNA sequence: TGCGCCAGCAGCTTGGCCCGAGGGCGGGAGGGCCTCGGCACAGATACGCAGTATTTT.

The gene calls are TRBV7-9 and TRBJ2-7, with 7 bases lining up with TRBD1. CDR3 length: 13 amino acids. Germline loops: CDR1 SEHNR, CDR2 FQNEAQ (reference sequence). The trim removed 5 bases at V and 7 bases at J, leaving 8 bases unmatched. CDR3 nucleotides: TGTGCCAGCAGCGTCACAGGGGTGACGGAGCAGTACTTC. Translating it yields CASSVTGVTEQYF.

This chain connects TRBV7-3 to TRBJ1-2, with 9 bases aligning to TRBD1. The CDR3 is made up of 15 amino acids. Per germline, CDR1 SGHTA and CDR2 FQGTGA. V trimming: 3 bases; J trimming: 6 bases; junction bases outside the gene matches: 8. CDR3 DNA sequence: TGTGCCAGCAGCTTTACTACAGGGGGCGCGAATGGCTACACCTTC. Translation: CASSFTTGGANGYTF.

V gene TRBV7-3 combines with J gene TRBJ2-2, with TRBD2 identical over 7 bases. Per germline, CDR1 SGHTA and CDR2 FQGTGA. V dropped 5 bases and J dropped 2; count of bases not matched to a gene: 8. There are 16 residues in the CDR3. The DNA of the CDR3 is TGTGCCAGCAGCCGAAGCGGGACTCGCAACACCGGGGAGCTGTTTTTT. This translates into CASSRSGTRNTGELFF.

The chain combines TRBV4-2 with TRBJ2-1; 8 nucleotides agree with TRBD2. Germline loops: CDR1 LGHNA, CDR2 YNFKEQ. Trimming removed 2 bases from V and 7 bases from J; junction bases left unmatched: 10. The CDR3 has 16 residues. The CDR3 nucleotides read TGTGCCAGCAGCCAACCAGGGGTTAGCGGGAATAATGAGCAGTTCTTC. Translated: CASSQPGVSGNNEQFF.

A note on this clone: A junction boundary mismatches the germline segment, possibly from a read error. This same CDR3 is encoded by further DNA sequences in the sample. The J gene is TRBJ1-5, the V gene TRBV11-2; D gene ambiguous. The CDR3 is made up of 13 amino acids. Germline CDR1 SGHAT, CDR2 FQNNGV. CDR3 residues: CASSRGGNQPQHF. In DNA, the CDR3 is TGTGCCAGCAGCCGAGGCGGTAATCAGCCTCAGCATTTT.

The genes are TRBV9 and TRBJ2-3; 9 bases line up with TRBD2. The V and J ends lost 1 base and 5 bases, in that order; junction bases with no gene match: 2. This CDR3 has 14 residues. Germline V CDR1 and CDR2: SGDLS, YYNGEE. CDR3 in DNA: TGTGCCAGCAGCGTACAAGCGGGAGGAGATACGCAGTATTTT. This sequence encodes CASSVQAGGDTQYF.

The CDR3 is CASSRQGGANTEAFF. Here the CDR3 DNA reads TGTGCCAGCAGTCGACAGGGGGGTGCGAACACTGAAGCTTTCTTT. The J gene is TRBJ1-1, the V gene TRBV28, with TRBD1 identical over 9 bases. Germline-derived CDR1 and CDR2 are MDHEN and SYDVKM. The CDR3 sequence is 15 residues long. V was pared by 5 bases and J by 1 base, with 5 bases of the junction left unmatched.

This clone was seen a few times. The chain joins TRBV6-5 to TRBJ1-1, with a tentative D call TRBD1 (6 bases). V lost 0 bases to trimming and J lost 6 bases, with 11 bases between them. CDR1 MNHEY and CDR2 SVGAGI come from the germline V gene. The CDR3 runs to 14 residues. The CDR3 DNA follows: TGTGCCAGCAGTTACTCACAGGGTTATCCTGAAGCTTTCTTT. This gives the protein CASSYSQGYPEAFF.

This clone showed up just once. The chain carries TRBV11-3 and TRBJ1-1; D uncertain. Germline lookup yields CDR1 SGHNT and CDR2 YENEEA. CDR3 length: 15 amino acids. Trimming took off 1 base at V and 1 base at J, with 10 bases between the two ends. The CDR3 reads CASSLGGEKNTEAFF. The CDR3, as DNA: TGTGCCAGCAGCTTAGGTGGGGAGAAGAACACTGAAGCTTTCTTT.

This chain connects TRBV3-1 (or the pseudogene TRBV3-2) to TRBJ2-5; D gene uncertain. This CDR3 is built from 13 residues. Per germline, CDR1 LGHDT and CDR2 YNNKEL (reference sequence). V lost 3 bases and J 1 base, leaving 6 bases between the germline ends. CDR3 nucleotide sequence: TGTGCCAGCAGCCATGCGCCCCAAGAGACCCAGTACTTC. This translates into CASSHAPQETQYF.

Concerning this clone itself: Other DNA sequences in this sample translate to the same CDR3. The chain couples TRBV5-1 to TRBJ2-5, with 11 bases that match TRBD2. CDR3 length: 16 amino acids. Germline V gene lookup returns CDR1 SGHRS and CDR2 YFSETQ. V lost 0 bases and J lost 1; bases outside the gene matches: 2. The CDR3 loop reads CASSLGLAGSQETQYF. CDR3 DNA sequence: TGCGCCAGCAGCTTGGGACTAGCGGGAAGCCAAGAGACCCAGTACTTC.